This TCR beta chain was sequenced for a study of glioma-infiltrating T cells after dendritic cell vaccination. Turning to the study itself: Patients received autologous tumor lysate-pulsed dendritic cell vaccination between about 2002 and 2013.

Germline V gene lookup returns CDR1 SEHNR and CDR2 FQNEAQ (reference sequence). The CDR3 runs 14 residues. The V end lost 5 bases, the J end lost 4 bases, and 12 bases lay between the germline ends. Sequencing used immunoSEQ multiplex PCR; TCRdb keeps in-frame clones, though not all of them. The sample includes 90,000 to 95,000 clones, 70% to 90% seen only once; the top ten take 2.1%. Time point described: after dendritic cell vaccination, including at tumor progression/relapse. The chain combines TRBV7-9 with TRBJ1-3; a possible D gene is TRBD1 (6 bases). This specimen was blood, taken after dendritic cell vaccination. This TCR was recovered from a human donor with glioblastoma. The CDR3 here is CASSSGQKGNTIYF. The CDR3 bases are TGTGCCAGCAGCAGTGGACAGAAAGGAAACACCATATATTTT.